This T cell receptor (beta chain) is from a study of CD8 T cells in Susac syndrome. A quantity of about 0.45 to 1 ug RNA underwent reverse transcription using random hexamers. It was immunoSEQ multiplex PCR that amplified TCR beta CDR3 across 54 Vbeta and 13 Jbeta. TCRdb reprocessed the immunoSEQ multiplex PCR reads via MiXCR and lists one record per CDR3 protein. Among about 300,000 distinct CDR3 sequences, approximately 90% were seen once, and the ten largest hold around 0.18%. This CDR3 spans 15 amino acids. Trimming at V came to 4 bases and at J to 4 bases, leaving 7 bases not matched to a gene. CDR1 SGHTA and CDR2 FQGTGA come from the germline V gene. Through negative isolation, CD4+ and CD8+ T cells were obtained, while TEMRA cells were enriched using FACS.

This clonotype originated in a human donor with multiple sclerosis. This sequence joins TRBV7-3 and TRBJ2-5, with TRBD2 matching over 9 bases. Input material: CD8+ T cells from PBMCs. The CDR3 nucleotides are TGTGCCAGCAGCTCTGGCGATAGCGGGAGAGAGACCCAGTACTTC. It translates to CASSSGDSGRETQYF.